This T cell receptor (beta chain) stems from a study of sequential checkpoint blockade in melanoma. Overall study context: Maintenance nivolumab came after either treatment sequence. About two dozen patients had matched tumor biopsies before treatment and at week 13 after nivolumab or ipilimumab alone.

In this sample, this clone is medium-sized. Its antigen is unidentified. The CDR3 has 15 residues. Germline loops: CDR1 SGHNT, CDR2 YENEEA. Trimming took 5 bases from V and 4 from J, leaving 16 bases between them. Study-level findings and limits: Response in arm A was associated with pretreatment TIL clonality.

The treatment: randomized to nivolumab then ipilimumab (arm A) or the reverse (arm B). Sequencing was performed with immunoSEQ multiplex PCR; in TCRdb, only in-frame clones are kept and a portion is missing. The sample yields about 9,600 clones, less than 25% seen once. The chain couples TRBV11-3 to TRBJ2-3, with D perhaps assigned TRBD1 or TRBD2 (5 bases each). This specimen consisted of tumor tissue (inferred from file names), obtained from a patient given nivolumab and ipilimumab in sequence. The receptor was isolated from a human donor with melanoma. DNA for the CDR3: TGTGCCAGCAGCCCCCGAGGCGTGGGGGCAGATACGCAGTATTTT. Encoded protein: CASSPRGVGADTQYF.